A selection of T cell receptor beta chains follows, all from one sample in a study of blood T cell repertoires in COVID-19. Sequencing was performed with immunoSEQ multiplex PCR; in TCRdb, only in-frame clones are kept and a portion is missing. The data show 500,000 or so clones, roughly nine tenths seen once. The source material was PBMCs or T cells enriched from blood (not recorded which). The source of these receptors is a woman aged 18-30 years who had recovered from COVID-19. Each CDR3 is given with its conserved first and last residue. The D gene is left open where the match is weak. Size is omitted from some rows. Given values are once, few, many or a class for expanded clones.

d_call,v_call,clone_size,j_call,cdr3_aa,cdr3_nt
NA,TRBV5-1,NA,TRBJ1-1,CASSLRADWTEAFF,TGCGCCAGCAGCTTGAGGGCCGACTGGACAGAAGCTTTCTTT
NA,TRBV14,NA,TRBJ1-6,CASSQGGGAALHF,TGTGCCAGCAGCCAAGGAGGAGGGGCAGCCCTCCACTTT
TRBD1,TRBV15,NA,TRBJ1-2,CATSREKGANYGYTF,TGTGCCACCAGCAGAGAAAAGGGGGCAAACTATGGCTACACCTTC
NA,TRBV10-1,NA,TRBJ2-3,CASSDRDGTDTQYF,TGCGCCAGCAGTGACAGGGATGGCACAGATACGCAGTATTTT
NA,TRBV5-5,few,TRBJ2-1,CASSPQWNEQFF,TGTGCCAGCAGCCCCCAGTGGAATGAGCAGTTCTTC
TRBD1,TRBV6-6,once,TRBJ2-2,CASSPLGTDFLRGELFF,TGTGCCAGCAGTCCCCTTGGGACAGACTTCCTGCGAGGGGAGCTGTTTTTT
TRBD2,TRBV11-2,NA,TRBJ2-7,CASSPKTSGGSYEQYF,TGTGCCAGCAGCCCTAAGACTAGCGGGGGGTCCTACGAGCAGTACTTC
NA,TRBV2,NA,TRBJ2-5,CASSVSGPTIQETQYF,TGTGCCAGCAGTGTCTCAGGGCCGACGATCCAAGAGACCCAGTACTTC
TRBD2,TRBV7-9,NA,TRBJ2-7,CASSLAGGSYEQYF,TGTGCCAGCAGCTTAGCGGGGGGGTCTTACGAGCAGTACTTC
TRBD1,TRBV24-1,NA,TRBJ2-7,CATQSGQAPYEQYF,TGTGCCACTCAATCGGGACAGGCCCCATACGAGCAGTACTTC
TRBD1,TRBV3-1/TRBV3-2,NA,TRBJ1-3,CASSQVVGTGSGNTIYF,TGTGCCAGCAGCCAAGTCGTGGGGACAGGCTCTGGAAACACCATATATTTT
TRBD1,TRBV6-4,NA,TRBJ2-2,CASSVDRATGELFF,TGTGCCAGCAGTGTGGACAGGGCCACCGGGGAGCTGTTTTTT
NA,TRBV5-1,NA,TRBJ1-2,CASSLEGRLNYGYTF,TGCGCCAGCAGCTTGGAAGGCAGGCTGAACTATGGCTACACCTTC
NA,TRBV5-5,NA,TRBJ2-1,CATNKGRGPVNEQFF,TGTGCCACCAATAAAGGTCGAGGGCCAGTGAATGAGCAGTTCTTC
TRBD1,TRBV27,NA,TRBJ1-1,CASKGQTNTEAFF,TGTGCCAGCAAGGGACAGACAAACACTGAAGCTTTCTTT
NA,TRBV14,NA,TRBJ1-2,CASSQEGQSYTF,TGTGCCAGCAGCCAAGAGGGCCAGAGCTACACCTTC
TRBD1,TRBV7-8,NA,TRBJ1-4,CASSYYRDRGHLREKLFF,TGTGCCAGCAGCTACTACCGGGACAGGGGACACCTTCGGGAAAAACTGTTTTTT
NA,TRBV27,NA,TRBJ1-1,CASSLSRENTEAFF,TGTGCCAGCAGTTTGTCCAGGGAGAACACTGAAGCTTTCTTT
TRBD1,TRBV27,NA,TRBJ1-6,CASSLSWRQGTSPLHF,TGTGCCAGCAGTTTATCGTGGAGACAGGGCACTTCACCCCTCCACTTT
NA,TRBV3-1/TRBV3-2,NA,TRBJ2-7,CASSQGPAQYF,TGTGCCAGCAGCCAAGGGCCTGCCCAGTACTTC
TRBD1,TRBV19,once,TRBJ1-5,CASSKGTGVSNQPQHF,TGTGCCAGTAGTAAGGGGACAGGGGTCAGCAATCAGCCCCAGCATTTT
NA,TRBV7-8,NA,TRBJ1-2,CASSLLVGRASNYGYTF,TGTGCCAGCAGCTTATTAGTCGGCAGGGCCAGTAACTATGGCTACACCTTC
TRBD1,TRBV29-1,NA,TRBJ1-5,CSAGQGANQPQHF,TGCAGCGCCGGACAGGGGGCGAATCAGCCCCAGCATTTT
TRBD1,TRBV27,NA,TRBJ1-1,CASSPGTGLNTEAFF,TGTGCCAGCAGTCCCGGGACAGGGCTGAACACTGAAGCTTTCTTT
TRBD1,TRBV19,NA,TRBJ1-2,CASNLGKTGRYGYTF,TGTGCCAGTAACTTAGGGAAGACAGGGCGCTATGGCTACACCTTC
TRBD1,TRBV5-1,once,TRBJ2-5,CASSPIQGKETQYF,TGCGCCAGCAGCCCAATACAGGGGAAGGAGACCCAGTACTTC
TRBD2,TRBV5-6,NA,TRBJ2-5,CASSWGRLAGYQETQYF,TGTGCCAGCAGCTGGGGGCGGCTAGCGGGGTACCAAGAGACCCAGTACTTC
NA,TRBV11-2,NA,TRBJ1-2,CASSEDRSANYGYTF,TGTGCCAGCAGCGAAGACAGATCCGCTAACTATGGCTACACCTTC
TRBD1,TRBV19,NA,TRBJ1-5,CASSPTRDRALNQPQHF,TGTGCCAGTAGCCCTACCAGGGACAGGGCTCTCAATCAGCCCCAGCATTTT
NA,TRBV7-8,NA,TRBJ2-3,CASSQPSDYTDTQYF,TGTGCCAGCAGCCAGCCTAGCGACTACACAGATACGCAGTATTTT
NA,TRBV6-4,NA,TRBJ1-6,CASSDRRAGDSPLHF,TGTGCCAGCAGTGACCGGAGGGCGGGGGATTCACCCCTCCACTTT
TRBD2,TRBV3-1/TRBV3-2,NA,TRBJ2-1,CASSQDTSGNNEQFF,TGTGCCAGCAGCCAAGATACTAGCGGAAACAATGAGCAGTTCTTC
NA,TRBV11-2,NA,TRBJ2-3,CASSLVTGTSTDTQYF,TGTGCCAGCAGCTTAGTGACCGGGACAAGCACAGATACGCAGTATTTT